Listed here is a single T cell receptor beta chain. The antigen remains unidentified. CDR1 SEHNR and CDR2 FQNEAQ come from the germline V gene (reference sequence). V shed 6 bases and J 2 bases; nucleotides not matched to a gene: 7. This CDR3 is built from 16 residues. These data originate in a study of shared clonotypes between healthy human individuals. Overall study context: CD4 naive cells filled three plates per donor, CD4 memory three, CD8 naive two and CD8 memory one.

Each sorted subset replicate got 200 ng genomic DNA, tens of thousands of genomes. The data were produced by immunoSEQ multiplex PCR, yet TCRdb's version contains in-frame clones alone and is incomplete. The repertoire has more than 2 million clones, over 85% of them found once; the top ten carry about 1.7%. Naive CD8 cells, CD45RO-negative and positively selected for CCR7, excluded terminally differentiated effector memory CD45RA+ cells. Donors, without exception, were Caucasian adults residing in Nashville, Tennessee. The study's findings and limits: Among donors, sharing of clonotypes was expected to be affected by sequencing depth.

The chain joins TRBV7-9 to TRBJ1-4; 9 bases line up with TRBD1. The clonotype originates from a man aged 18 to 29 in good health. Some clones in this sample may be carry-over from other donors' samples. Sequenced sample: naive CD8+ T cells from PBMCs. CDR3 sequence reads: CASSSDRGTTNEKLFF. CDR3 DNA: TGTGCCAGCAGTTCAGACAGGGGGACCACTAATGAAAAACTGTTTTTT.